This T cell receptor (beta chain) was identified during a study of shared clonotypes between healthy human individuals. Looking at the study overall: Researchers drew samples from two women and a few men aged 18 to 49. Whole-study findings and limits: Memory subsets generally showed smaller estimated richness than naive subsets did.

Germline-derived CDR1 and CDR2 are SGHNT and YYREEE (reference sequence). The V and J ends lost 0 bases and 2 bases respectively, with 8 bases between them. The CDR3 has 14 amino acids. For this clone: Its antigen is not identified.

Sequenced by immunoSEQ multiplex PCR; TCRdb stores in-frame clones only, minus some. The sample lists about 980,000 clones; 76% were seen once. This TCR came from a man aged 18 to 29 in good health. The sequenced material came from memory CD4+ T cells sorted from blood. The subset was: CD45RA-negative fraction. V is TRBV5-4 and J is TRBJ1-1; D is unclear. The CDR3 spells CASSLVAANTEAFF. The CDR3 DNA reads as TGTGCCAGCAGCTTGGTGGCAGCTAACACTGAAGCTTTCTTT.